Given below is one TCR beta chain in context. All enrollees were about 18 to 95 years old and from fewer than 30 US areas. Symptom resolution, clearance, or two negative PCRs marked donors in Cohort 3 as recovered. This entry comes from a study of blood T cell repertoires in COVID-19. On the study more broadly: Specimens from acute and convalescent COVID-19 originated in the United States, Italy and Spain.

Under the authors' procedure: Amplifying reference gene primers gave estimates of nucleated cell counts. The protocol was immunoSEQ multiplex PCR, while the TCRdb copy is restricted to in-frame clones and leaves out a portion. D and trimming were read from the DNA, whereas the V and J calls and clone size are those reported in that table. The data hold about 250,000 clones, with around 87% observed a single time. Germline V lookup: CDR1 SGDLS, CDR2 YYNGEE. Trimming removed 1 base at V and 5 bases at J, with 9 bases between. There are 13 residues in the CDR3. The V gene is TRBV9, the J gene TRBJ1-1; D is unresolved. This TCR came from a woman aged 45-59 years who had recovered from COVID-19. The sequenced material came from PBMCs or T cells enriched from blood (not recorded which). In nucleotides, the CDR3 is TGTGCCAGCAGCGTAAGTGGCTTGACTGAAGCTTTCTTT. Residues: CASSVSGLTEAFF. Full variable domain (outside the CDR3, taken from reference TRBV9 and TRBJ1-1): DSGVTQTPKHLITATGQRVTLRCSPRSGDLSVYWYQQSLDQGLQFLIQYYNGEERAKGNILERFSAQQFPDLHSELNLSSLELGDSALYFCASSVSGLTEAFFGQGTRLTVV.